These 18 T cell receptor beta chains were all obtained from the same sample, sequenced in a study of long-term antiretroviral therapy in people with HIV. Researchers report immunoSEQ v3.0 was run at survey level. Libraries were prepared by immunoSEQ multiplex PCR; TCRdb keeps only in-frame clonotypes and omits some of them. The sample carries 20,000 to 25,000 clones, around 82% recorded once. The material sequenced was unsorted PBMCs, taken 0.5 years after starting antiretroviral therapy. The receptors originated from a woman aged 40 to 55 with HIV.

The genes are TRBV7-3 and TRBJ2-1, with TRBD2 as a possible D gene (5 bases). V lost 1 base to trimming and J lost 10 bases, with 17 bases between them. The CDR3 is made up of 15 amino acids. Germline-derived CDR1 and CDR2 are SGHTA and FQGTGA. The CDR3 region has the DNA TGTGCCAGCAGCTTAAAGGTACTAGGATCAGGCGAGCAGTTCTTC. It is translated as CASSLKVLGSGEQFF.

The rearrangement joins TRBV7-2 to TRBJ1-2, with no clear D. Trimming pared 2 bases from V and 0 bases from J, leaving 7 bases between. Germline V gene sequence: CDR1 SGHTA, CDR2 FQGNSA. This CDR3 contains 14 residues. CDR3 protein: CASSLMTANYGYTF. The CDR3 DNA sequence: TGTGCCAGCAGCTTAATGACGGCTAACTATGGCTACACCTTC.

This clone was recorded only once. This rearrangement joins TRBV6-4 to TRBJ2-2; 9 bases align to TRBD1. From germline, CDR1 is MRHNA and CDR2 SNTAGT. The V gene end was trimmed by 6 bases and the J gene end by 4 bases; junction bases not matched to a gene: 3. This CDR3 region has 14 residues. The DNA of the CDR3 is TGTGCCAGCAGAACAGGGGGCATCACCGGGGAGCTGTTTTTT. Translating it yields CASRTGGITGELFF.

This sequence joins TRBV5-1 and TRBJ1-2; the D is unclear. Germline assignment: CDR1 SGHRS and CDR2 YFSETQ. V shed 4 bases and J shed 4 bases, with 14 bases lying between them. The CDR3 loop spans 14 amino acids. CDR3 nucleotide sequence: TGCGCCAGCAGCCCCGACGGGTATGGCTATGGCTACACCTTC. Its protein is CASSPDGYGYGYTF.

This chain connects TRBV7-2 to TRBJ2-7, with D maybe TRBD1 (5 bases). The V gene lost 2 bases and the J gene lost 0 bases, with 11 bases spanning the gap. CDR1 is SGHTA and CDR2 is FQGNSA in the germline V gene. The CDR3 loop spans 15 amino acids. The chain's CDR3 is CASSLLADSSYEQYF. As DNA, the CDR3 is TGTGCCAGCAGCTTACTGGCCGACAGCTCCTACGAGCAGTACTTC.

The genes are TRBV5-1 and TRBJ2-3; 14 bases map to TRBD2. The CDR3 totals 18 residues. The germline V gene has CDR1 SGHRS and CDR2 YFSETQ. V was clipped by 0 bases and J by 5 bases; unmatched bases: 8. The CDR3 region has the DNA TGCGCCAGCAGCTTGGACGGACTAGCGGGGGGAGGGATAGATACGCAGTATTTT. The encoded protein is CASSLDGLAGGGIDTQYF. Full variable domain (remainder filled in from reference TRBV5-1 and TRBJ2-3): KAGVTQTPRYLIKTRGQQVTLSCSPISGHRSVSWYQQTPGQGLQFLFEYFSETQRNKGNFPGRFSGRQFSNSRSEMNVSTLELGDSALYLCASSLDGLAGGGIDTQYFGPGTRLTVL.

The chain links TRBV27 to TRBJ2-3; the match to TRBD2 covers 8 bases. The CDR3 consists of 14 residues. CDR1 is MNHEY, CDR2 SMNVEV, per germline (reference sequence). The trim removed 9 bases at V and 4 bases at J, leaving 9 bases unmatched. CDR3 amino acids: CASLRTSLADTQYF. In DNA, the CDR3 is TGTGCCAGTTTACGGACTAGCTTAGCAGATACGCAGTATTTT.

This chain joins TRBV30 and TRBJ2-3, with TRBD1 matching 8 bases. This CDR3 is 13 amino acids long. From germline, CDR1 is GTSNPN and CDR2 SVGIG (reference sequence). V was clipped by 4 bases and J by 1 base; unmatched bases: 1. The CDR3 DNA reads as TGTGCCTGGAACAGGGGGGGCACAGATACGCAGTATTTT. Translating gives CAWNRGGTDTQYF.

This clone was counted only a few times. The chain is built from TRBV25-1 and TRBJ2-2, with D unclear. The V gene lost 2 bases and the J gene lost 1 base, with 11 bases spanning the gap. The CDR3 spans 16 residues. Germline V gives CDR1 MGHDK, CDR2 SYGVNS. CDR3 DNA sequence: TGTGCCAGCAGTGAAATGGGATACCGGAACACCGGGGAGCTGTTTTTT. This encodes CASSEMGYRNTGELFF.

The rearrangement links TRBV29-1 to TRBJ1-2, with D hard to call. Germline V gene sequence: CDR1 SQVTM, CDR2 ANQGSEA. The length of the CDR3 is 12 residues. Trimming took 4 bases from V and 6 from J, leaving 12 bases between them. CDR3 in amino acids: CSVVERFHGYTF. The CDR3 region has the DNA TGCAGCGTTGTCGAGAGGTTTCATGGCTACACCTTC.

CDR3 nucleotides: TGTGCCAGCAGCAAGACCGTTAGCCAAGAGACCCAGTACTTC. The encoded protein is CASSKTVSQETQYF. This chain links TRBV21-1 with TRBJ2-5. TRBV21-1 is classified as a pseudogene. The length of the CDR3 is 14 residues.

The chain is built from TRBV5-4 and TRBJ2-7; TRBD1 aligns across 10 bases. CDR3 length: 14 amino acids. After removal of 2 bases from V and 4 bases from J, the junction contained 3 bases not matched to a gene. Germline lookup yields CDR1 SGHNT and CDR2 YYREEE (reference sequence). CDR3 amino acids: CASSFPGQGYEQYF. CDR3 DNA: TGTGCCAGCAGCTTCCCGGGACAGGGGTACGAGCAGTACTTC.

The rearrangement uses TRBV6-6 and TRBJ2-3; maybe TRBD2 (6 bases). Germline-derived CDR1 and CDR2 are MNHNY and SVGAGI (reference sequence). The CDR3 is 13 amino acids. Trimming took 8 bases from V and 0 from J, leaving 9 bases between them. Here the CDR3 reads CASRGVSTDTQYF. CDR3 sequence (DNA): TGTGCCAGCCGCGGGGTAAGCACAGATACGCAGTATTTT.

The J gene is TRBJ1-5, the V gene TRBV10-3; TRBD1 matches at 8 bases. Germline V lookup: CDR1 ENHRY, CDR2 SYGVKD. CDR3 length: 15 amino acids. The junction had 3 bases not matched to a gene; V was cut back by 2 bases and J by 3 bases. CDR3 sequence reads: CAISEGTGDNQPQHF. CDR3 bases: TGTGCCATCAGTGAGGGGACAGGCGACAATCAGCCCCAGCATTTT.

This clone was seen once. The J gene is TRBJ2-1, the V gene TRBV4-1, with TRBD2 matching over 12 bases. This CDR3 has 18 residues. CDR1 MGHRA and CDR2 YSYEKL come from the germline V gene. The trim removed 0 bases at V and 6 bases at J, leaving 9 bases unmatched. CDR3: CASSQDRVGLAGFNEQFF. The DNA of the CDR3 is TGCGCCAGCAGCCAAGATAGAGTGGGACTAGCGGGTTTCAATGAGCAGTTCTTC.

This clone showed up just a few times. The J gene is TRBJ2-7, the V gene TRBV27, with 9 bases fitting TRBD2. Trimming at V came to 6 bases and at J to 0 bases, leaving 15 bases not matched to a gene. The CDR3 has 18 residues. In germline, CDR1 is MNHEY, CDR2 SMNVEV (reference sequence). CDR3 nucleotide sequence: TGTGCCAGCAGACATAAGCGGGGGGAATTTTCGAGCTCCTACGAGCAGTACTTC. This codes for CASRHKRGEFSSSYEQYF.

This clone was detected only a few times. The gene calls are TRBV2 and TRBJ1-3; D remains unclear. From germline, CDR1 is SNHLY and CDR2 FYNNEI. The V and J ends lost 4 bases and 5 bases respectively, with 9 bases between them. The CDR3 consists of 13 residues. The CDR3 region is CASSADLRNTIYF. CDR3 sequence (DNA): TGTGCCAGCAGTGCGGACCTAAGAAACACCATATATTTT.

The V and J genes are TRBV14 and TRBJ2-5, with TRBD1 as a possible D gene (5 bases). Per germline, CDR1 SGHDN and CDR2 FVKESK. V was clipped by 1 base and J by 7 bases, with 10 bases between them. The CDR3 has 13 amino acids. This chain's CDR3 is CASSQGRGGTQYF. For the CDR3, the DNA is TGTGCCAGCAGCCAAGGAAGGGGCGGGACCCAGTACTTC.